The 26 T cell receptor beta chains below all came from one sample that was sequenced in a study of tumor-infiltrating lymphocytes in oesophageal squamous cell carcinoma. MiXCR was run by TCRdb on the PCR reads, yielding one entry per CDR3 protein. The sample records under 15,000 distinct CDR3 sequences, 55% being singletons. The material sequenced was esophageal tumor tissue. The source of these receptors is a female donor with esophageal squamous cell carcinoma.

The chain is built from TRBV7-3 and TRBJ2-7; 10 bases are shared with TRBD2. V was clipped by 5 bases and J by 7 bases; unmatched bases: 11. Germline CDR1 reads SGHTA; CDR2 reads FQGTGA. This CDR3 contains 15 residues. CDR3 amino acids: CASSQAGGPGYEQYF. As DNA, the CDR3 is TGTGCCAGCAGCCAAGCGGGAGGGCCGGGGTATGAGCAGTACTTC.

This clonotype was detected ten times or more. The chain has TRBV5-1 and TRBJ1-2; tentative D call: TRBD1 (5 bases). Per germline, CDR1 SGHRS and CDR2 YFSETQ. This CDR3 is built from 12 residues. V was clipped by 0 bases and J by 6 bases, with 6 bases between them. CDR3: CASSLEGHGYTF. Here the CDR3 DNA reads TGCGCCAGCAGCTTGGAGGGACATGGCTACACCTTC.

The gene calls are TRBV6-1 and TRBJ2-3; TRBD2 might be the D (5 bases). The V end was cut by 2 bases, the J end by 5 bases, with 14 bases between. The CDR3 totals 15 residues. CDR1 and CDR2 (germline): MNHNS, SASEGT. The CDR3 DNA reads TGTGCCAGCAGTGAAAACGCAGGAGGAGTAGATACGCAGTATTTT. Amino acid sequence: CASSENAGGVDTQYF.

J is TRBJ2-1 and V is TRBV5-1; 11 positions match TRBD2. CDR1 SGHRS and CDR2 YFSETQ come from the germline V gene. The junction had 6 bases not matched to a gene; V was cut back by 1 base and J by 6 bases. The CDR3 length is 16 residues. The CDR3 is CASSLSLAGGGNEQFF. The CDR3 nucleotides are TGCGCCAGCAGCTTGAGTCTAGCGGGAGGCGGCAATGAGCAGTTCTTC.

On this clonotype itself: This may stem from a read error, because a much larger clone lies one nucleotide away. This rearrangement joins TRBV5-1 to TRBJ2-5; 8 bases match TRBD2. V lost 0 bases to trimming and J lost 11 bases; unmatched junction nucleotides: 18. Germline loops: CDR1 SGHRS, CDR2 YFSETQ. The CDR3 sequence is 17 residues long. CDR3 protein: CASSLGAGAVPHNEQYF. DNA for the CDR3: TGCGCCAGCAGCTTGGGAGCGGGAGCGGTCCCGCACAATGAGCAGTACTTC.

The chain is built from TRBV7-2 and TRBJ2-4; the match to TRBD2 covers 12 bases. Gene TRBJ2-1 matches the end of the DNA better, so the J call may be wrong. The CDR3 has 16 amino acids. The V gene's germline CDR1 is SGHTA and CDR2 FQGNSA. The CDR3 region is CASSPRLAGVHNEQFF. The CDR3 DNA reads TGTGCCAGCAGCCCCAGACTAGCGGGAGTCCACAATGAGCAGTTCTTC.

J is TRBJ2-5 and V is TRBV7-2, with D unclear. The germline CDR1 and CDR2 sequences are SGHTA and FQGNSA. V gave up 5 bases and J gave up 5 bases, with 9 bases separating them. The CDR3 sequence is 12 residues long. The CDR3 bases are TGTGCCAGCAGCCCGTCCCGGGAGACCCAGTACTTC. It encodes CASSPSRETQYF.

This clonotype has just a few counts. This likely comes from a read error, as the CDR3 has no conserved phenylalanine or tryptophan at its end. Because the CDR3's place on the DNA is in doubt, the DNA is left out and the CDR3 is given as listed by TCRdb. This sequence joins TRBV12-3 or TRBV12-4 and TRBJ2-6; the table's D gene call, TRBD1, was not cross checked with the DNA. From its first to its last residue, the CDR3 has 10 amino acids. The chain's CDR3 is CASILFEQGS.

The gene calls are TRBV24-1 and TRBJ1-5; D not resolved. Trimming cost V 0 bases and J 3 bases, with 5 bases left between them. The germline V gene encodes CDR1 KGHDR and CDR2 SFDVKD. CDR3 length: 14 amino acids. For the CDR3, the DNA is TGTGCCACCAGTGATTTGAGCATCAATCAGCCCCAGCATTTT. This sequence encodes CATSDLSINQPQHF.

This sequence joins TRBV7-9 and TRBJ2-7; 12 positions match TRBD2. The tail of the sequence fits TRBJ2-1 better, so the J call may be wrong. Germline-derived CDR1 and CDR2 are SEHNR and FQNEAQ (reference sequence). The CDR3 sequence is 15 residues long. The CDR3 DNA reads TGTGCCAGCAGCAGGGGACTAGCGGGTTACAATGAGCAGTTCTTC. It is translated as CASSRGLAGYNEQFF.

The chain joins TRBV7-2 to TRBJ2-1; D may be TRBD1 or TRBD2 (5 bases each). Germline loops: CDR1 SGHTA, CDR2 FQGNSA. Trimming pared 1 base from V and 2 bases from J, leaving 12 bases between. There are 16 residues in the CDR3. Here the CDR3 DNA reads TGTGCCAGCAGCTTAGGAGGGGTAGTGGCCTACAATGAGCAGTTCTTC. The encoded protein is CASSLGGVVAYNEQFF.

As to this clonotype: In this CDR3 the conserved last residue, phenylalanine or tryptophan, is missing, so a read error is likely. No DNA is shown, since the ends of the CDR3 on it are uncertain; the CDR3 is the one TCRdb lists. This chain's CDR3 is CASSFSSTLSNEQFFGA. V gene TRBV7-4 combines with J gene TRBJ2-6; the tabulated D call, TRBD1, remains unverified against the DNA. Germline CDR1 SGHVT, CDR2 SQSDAQ. The CDR3 is 17 amino acids in total, end residues counted.

The CDR3 bases are TGTGCCAGCAGAAATAGCAATCAGCCCCAGCATTTT. Translating gives CASRNSNQPQHF. The chain joins TRBV12-3 or TRBV12-4 to TRBJ1-5; D is undetermined. The CDR3 is 12 residues long. Trimming took off 6 bases at V and 0 bases at J, with 3 bases between the two ends.

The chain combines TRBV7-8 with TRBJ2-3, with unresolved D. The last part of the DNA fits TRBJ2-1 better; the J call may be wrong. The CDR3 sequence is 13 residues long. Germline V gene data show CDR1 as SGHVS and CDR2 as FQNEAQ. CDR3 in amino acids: CASSLPRTHEQFF. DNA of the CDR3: TGTGCCAGCAGCTTACCTAGGACCCACGAGCAGTTCTTC.

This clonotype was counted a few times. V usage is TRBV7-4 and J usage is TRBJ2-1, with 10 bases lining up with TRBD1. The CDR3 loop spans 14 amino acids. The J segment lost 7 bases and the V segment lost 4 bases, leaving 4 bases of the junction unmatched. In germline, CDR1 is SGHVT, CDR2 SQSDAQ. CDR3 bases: TGTGCCAGCAGCTCCGGGACAGGGGTGAATGAGCAGTTCTTC. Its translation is CASSSGTGVNEQFF.

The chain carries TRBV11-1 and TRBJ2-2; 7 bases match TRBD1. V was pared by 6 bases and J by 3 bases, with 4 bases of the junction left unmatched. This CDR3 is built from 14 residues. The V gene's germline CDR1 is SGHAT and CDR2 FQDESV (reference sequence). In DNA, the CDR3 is TGTGCCAGCAGGAGTGGACAGGACACCGGGGAGCTGTTTTTT. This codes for CASRSGQDTGELFF.

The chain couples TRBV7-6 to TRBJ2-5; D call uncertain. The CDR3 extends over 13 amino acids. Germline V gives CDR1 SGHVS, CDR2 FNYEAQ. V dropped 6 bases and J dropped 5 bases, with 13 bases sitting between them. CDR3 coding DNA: TGTGCCAGCAGTAGTGAGCTGGTTGAGACCCAGTACTTC. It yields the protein CASSSELVETQYF.

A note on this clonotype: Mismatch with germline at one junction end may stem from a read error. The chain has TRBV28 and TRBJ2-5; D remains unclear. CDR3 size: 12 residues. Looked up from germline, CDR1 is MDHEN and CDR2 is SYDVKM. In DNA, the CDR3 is TGTGCCAGCAGTATCTCGGCCCGTTCATTGATCTTC. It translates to CASSISARSLIF.

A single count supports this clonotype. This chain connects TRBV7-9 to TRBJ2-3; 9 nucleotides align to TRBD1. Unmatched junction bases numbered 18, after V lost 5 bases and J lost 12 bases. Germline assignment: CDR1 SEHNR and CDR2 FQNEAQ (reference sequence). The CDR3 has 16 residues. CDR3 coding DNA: TGTGCCAGCAGCCCCGGGACAGGGAGACTGAGGGAGACCCAGTATTTT. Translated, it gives CASSPGTGRLRETQYF. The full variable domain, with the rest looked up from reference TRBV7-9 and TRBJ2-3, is DTGVSQNPRHKITKRGQNVTFRCDPISEHNRLYWYRQTLGQGPEFLTYFQNEAQLEKSRLLSDRFSAERPKGSFSTLEIQRTEQGDSAMYLCASSPGTGRLRETQYFGPGTRLTVL.

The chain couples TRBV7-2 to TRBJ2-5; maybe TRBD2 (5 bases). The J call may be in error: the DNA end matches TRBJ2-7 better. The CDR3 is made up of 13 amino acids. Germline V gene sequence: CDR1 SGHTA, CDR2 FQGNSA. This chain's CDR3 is CASSGLAPYEQYF. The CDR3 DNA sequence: TGTGCCAGTTCAGGTCTAGCCCCCTACGAGCAGTACTTC.

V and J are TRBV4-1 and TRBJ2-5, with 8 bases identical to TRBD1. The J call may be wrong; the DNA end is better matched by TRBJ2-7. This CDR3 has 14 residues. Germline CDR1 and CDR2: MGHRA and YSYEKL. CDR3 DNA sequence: TGCGCCAGCAGCCTAAGGACAGGGTCCTACGAGCAGTACTTC. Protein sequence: CASSLRTGSYEQYF.

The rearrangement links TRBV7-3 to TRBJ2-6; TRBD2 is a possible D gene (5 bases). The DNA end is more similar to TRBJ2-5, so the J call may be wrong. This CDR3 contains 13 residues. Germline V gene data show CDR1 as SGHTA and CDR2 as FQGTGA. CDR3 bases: TGTGCCAGCAGCCCGGGGTGGGGAGAGACCCAGTACTTC. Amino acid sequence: CASSPGWGETQYF.

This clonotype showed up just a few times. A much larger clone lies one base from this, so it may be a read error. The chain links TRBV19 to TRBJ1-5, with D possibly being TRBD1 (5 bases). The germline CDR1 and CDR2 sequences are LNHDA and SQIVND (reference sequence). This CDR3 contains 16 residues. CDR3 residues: CTSSRSGRRGVQPQHF. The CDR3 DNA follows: TGTACCAGTAGTCGAAGCGGTAGGAGGGGCGTTCAGCCCCAGCATTTT.

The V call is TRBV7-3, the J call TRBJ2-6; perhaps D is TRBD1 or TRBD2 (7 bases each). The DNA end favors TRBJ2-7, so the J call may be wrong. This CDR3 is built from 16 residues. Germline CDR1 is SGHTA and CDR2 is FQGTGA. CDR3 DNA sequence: TGTGCCAGCAGCGTCAGGGGGGGAAGCGGATACAATGAGCAGTACTTC. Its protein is CASSVRGGSGYNEQYF.

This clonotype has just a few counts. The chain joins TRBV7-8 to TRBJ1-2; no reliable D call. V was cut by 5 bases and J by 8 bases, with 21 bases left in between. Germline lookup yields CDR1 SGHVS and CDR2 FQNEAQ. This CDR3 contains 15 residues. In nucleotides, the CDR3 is TGTGCCAGCAGCGACGAAGGACGGTTTGTAAGAGGCTACACCTTC. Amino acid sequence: CASSDEGRFVRGYTF.

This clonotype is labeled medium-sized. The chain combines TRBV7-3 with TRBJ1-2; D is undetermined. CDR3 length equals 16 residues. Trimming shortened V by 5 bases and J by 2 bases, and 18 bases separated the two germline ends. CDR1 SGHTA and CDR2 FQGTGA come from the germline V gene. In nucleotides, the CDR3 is TGTGCCAGCAGCCCTAAGGGTCGGAGTCTGAACTATGGCTACACCTTC. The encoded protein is CASSPKGRSLNYGYTF.